These 30 T cell receptor beta chains share one sample of origin, sequenced in a study of graft-versus-host responses after intestinal transplantation. Repertoires were generated with immunoSEQ multiplex PCR, while TCRdb's copy carries only in-frame clones and drops some. The sample lists 85,000 to 100,000 clones; about nine tenths were seen once. No antigen has been assigned to these receptors. The material was unstimulated CD8+ T cells sorted from spleen or lymph node cells, obtained before transplant. All receptors come from a human donor who was the organ donor for an intestinal transplant.

The gene calls are TRBV29-1 and TRBJ1-4, with 7 bases that match TRBD1. This CDR3 comprises 12 residues. V lost 6 bases and J lost 6; bases outside the gene matches: 4. The germline CDR1 and CDR2 sequences are SQVTM and ANQGSEA. The CDR3 coding sequence is TGCAGCGTACAGGGGCTTCATGAAAAACTGTTTTTT. It encodes CSVQGLHEKLFF.

This clone came up once. This sequence joins TRBV5-1 and TRBJ2-7; TRBD1 aligns across 9 bases. Germline CDR1 reads SGHRS; CDR2 reads YFSETQ. This CDR3 contains 14 residues. Germline trimming cut 8 bases from V and 4 bases from J; bases unmatched to any gene: 10. CDR3 amino acids: CASRTGTGSYEQYF. The CDR3 coding sequence is TGCGCCAGTCGAACCGGGACAGGGTCTTACGAGCAGTACTTC.

V gene TRBV4-1 combines with J gene TRBJ2-7, with 8 positions matching TRBD1. Germline lookup yields CDR1 MGHRA and CDR2 YSYEKL. V dropped 0 bases and J dropped 4; count of bases not matched to a gene: 11. The CDR3 is 17 amino acids. DNA of the CDR3: TGCGCCAGCAGCCAAGATCAGGCAGGGGGCCCTTATTACGAGCAGTACTTC. This codes for CASSQDQAGGPYYEQYF.

The DNA of the CDR3 is TGTGCCAGCAGCGATAACCCCCGAGGGACAGGGTTGGGCCAGCCCCAGCATTTT. This sequence encodes CASSDNPRGTGLGQPQHF. V usage is TRBV7-6 and J usage is TRBJ1-5; 9 bases line up with TRBD1. The CDR3 length is 18 residues. V shed 5 bases, J shed 7 bases, and the junction held 18 bases outside the gene matches. Germline assignment: CDR1 SGHVS and CDR2 FNYEAQ.

The gene calls are TRBV4-1 and TRBJ2-7, with 9 bases fitting TRBD2. Per germline, CDR1 MGHRA and CDR2 YSYEKL. The ends lost 0 bases at V and 7 bases at J; junction bases unmatched: 7. The CDR3 loop spans 15 amino acids. The CDR3 sequence: CASSQEASGVWEQYF. In nucleotides, the CDR3 is TGCGCCAGCAGCCAAGAGGCTAGCGGGGTTTGGGAGCAGTACTTC.

The rearrangement joins TRBV7-3 to TRBJ2-6; 8 bases are a match to TRBD1. The junction had 7 bases not matched to a gene; V was cut back by 2 bases and J by 1 base. This CDR3 contains 18 residues. The germline V gene encodes CDR1 SGHTA and CDR2 FQGTGA. This CDR3 is CASSLFGQGVSGANVLTF. CDR3 nucleotide sequence: TGTGCCAGCAGCTTATTCGGACAGGGTGTATCTGGGGCCAACGTCCTGACTTTC.

This clone was detected only once. V and J are TRBV10-1 and TRBJ2-7, with D possibly TRBD2 on 6 matching bases. V lost 4 bases to trimming and J lost 6 bases, with 7 bases between them. This CDR3 has 11 amino acids. The germline V gene encodes CDR1 WNHNN and CDR2 SYGVQD (reference sequence). The CDR3: CASSAGLEQYF. In nucleotides, the CDR3 is TGCGCCAGCAGTGCGGGACTCGAGCAGTACTTC.

The V and J genes are TRBV5-6 and TRBJ2-1; D might be TRBD2 (5 bases). The CDR3 loop spans 14 amino acids. The germline V gene has CDR1 SGHDT and CDR2 YYEEEE. Trimming took off 3 bases at V and 8 bases at J, with 15 bases between the two ends. The CDR3 coding sequence is TGTGCCAGCAGCTCCGGGATGGGGATCGATGAGCAGTTCTTC. It specifies CASSSGMGIDEQFF.

This chain connects TRBV28 to TRBJ1-3; D is uncertain. Trimming cost V 6 bases and J 6 bases, with 15 bases left between them. Germline CDR1 is MDHEN and CDR2 is SYDVKM. The CDR3 is 14 amino acids. The CDR3 protein is CASRKAGSANTIYF. In DNA, the CDR3 is TGTGCCAGCAGGAAAGCGGGATCCGCAAACACCATATATTTT.

This sequence joins TRBV6-1 and TRBJ1-1; TRBD1 is a possible D gene (5 bases). CDR3 length equals 16 residues. V shed 2 bases and J shed 6 bases, with 19 bases lying between them. Looked up from germline, CDR1 is MNHNS and CDR2 is SASEGT. The CDR3 bases are TGTGCCAGCAGTGAATGGGGGGAGGGACTCGGCGCTGAAGCTTTCTTT. This gives the protein CASSEWGEGLGAEAFF.

This chain uses TRBV4-2 with TRBJ2-1; 10 nucleotides line up with TRBD2. The trim removed 4 bases at V and 8 bases at J, leaving 8 bases unmatched. There are 15 residues in the CDR3. Germline CDR1 reads LGHNA; CDR2 reads YNFKEQ. CDR3 sequence: CASSPKREGLHEQFF. Here the CDR3 DNA reads TGTGCCAGCAGCCCCAAGCGGGAGGGTTTACATGAGCAGTTCTTC.

The table lists this clone with a few counts. The chain combines TRBV2 with TRBJ1-5, with 7 bases matching TRBD1. This CDR3 region has 15 residues. The V segment lost 4 bases and the J segment 9 bases; nucleotides outside the gene matches: 12. In germline, CDR1 is SNHLY, CDR2 FYNNEI. The CDR3 sequence: CASSGLLQGLGPQHF. DNA for the CDR3: TGTGCCAGCAGTGGGTTACTACAGGGGTTGGGGCCCCAGCATTTT.

This sequence joins TRBV6-5 and TRBJ2-1; D possibly corresponds to TRBD2 (5 bases). Germline V gene data show CDR1 as MNHEY and CDR2 as SVGAGI. Trimming removed 7 bases from V and 8 bases from J, with 21 bases in between. This CDR3 comprises 15 residues. In DNA, the CDR3 is TGTGCCAGCACCGGCGGGCCGCTGAACCGGTATGAGCAGTTCTTC. Residues: CASTGGPLNRYEQFF.

This clone has a handful of counts. CDR3 DNA: TGTGCCAGCACCCCCCAGGGGGGCTATGGCTACACCTTC. Protein product: CASTPQGGYGYTF. V and J are TRBV6-5 and TRBJ1-2; 7 nucleotides match TRBD1. Losses at the gene ends were 7 bases for V and 4 bases for J; bases not matched to a gene: 6. Per the germline V gene, CDR1 is MNHEY and CDR2 is SVGAGI. This CDR3 is 13 amino acids long.

V usage is TRBV7-9 and J usage is TRBJ2-1; D might be TRBD2 (5 bases). CDR3 length: 16 residues. Germline assignment: CDR1 SEHNR and CDR2 FQNEAQ (reference sequence). Trimming cost V 5 bases and J 8 bases, with 22 bases left between them. DNA for the CDR3: TGTGCCAGCAGCGTAGACCCCGCCCTAGCTTTCGATGAGCAGTTCTTC. This encodes CASSVDPALAFDEQFF. The full variable domain, completed using reference TRBV7-9 and TRBJ2-1, is DTGVSQNPRHKITKRGQNVTFRCDPISEHNRLYWYRQTLGQGPEFLTYFQNEAQLEKSRLLSDRFSAERPKGSFSTLEIQRTEQGDSAMYLCASSVDPALAFDEQFFGPGTRLTVL.

Comment on this clone: The junction differs from germline at one of its ends, possibly a read error. The chain joins TRBV11-1 to TRBJ2-7, with a tentative D call TRBD1 (5 bases). The CDR3 totals 12 residues. Germline V lookup: CDR1 SGHAT, CDR2 FQDESV (reference sequence). The CDR3 coding sequence is TGTGCCAGCAGCTTAGTTGACAGCGAGCTGTACTTC. Translating gives CASSLVDSELYF. Full variable domain (rest looked up from reference TRBV11-1 and TRBJ2-7): EAEVAQSPRYKITEKSQAVAFWCDPISGHATLYWYRQILGQGPELLVQFQDESVVDDSQLPKDRFSAERLKGVDSTLKIQPAELGDSAMYLCASSLVDSELYFGPGTRLTVT.

This clone was seen once. CDR3 protein: CASSLSGGDQPQHF. The CDR3 bases are TGTGCCAGCAGTTTATCAGGGGGCGATCAGCCCCAGCATTTT. The genes are TRBV27 and TRBJ1-5; 7 bases fit TRBD1. This CDR3 is built from 14 residues. Germline values: CDR1 MNHEY, CDR2 SMNVEV (reference sequence). V lost 0 bases, J lost 5 bases, and 1 base stayed unmatched.

The rearrangement joins TRBV2 to TRBJ2-2; possible D gene TRBD2, 6 bases. The germline V and J ends were trimmed by 5 bases and 4 bases, with 11 bases remaining between them. The CDR3 totals 14 residues. Germline V CDR1 and CDR2: SNHLY, FYNNEI. The CDR3 DNA is TGTGCCAGCAGTACGGGACTTCGCACCGGGGAGCTGTTTTTT. It encodes CASSTGLRTGELFF.

The rearrangement joins TRBV27 to TRBJ2-5; 7 bases are shared with TRBD2. V was clipped by 5 bases and J by 7 bases; unmatched bases: 10. This CDR3 contains 14 residues. From germline, CDR1 is MNHEY and CDR2 SMNVEV (reference sequence). The CDR3 is CASSEGGLPWTQYF. In DNA, the CDR3 is TGTGCCAGCAGTGAGGGAGGGCTCCCATGGACCCAGTACTTC.

V is TRBV2 and J is TRBJ2-5; 12 bases agree with TRBD2. The V and J ends lost 6 bases and 5 bases, in that order; junction bases with no gene match: 7. The CDR3 length is 15 residues. CDR1 is SNHLY and CDR2 is FYNNEI in the germline V gene. The CDR3 region has the DNA TGTGCCAGCAGGACTAGCGGGGGCATCTACGAGACCCAGTACTTC. Protein sequence: CASRTSGGIYETQYF.

This chain connects TRBV18 to TRBJ2-7; no clear D gene. Germline V gene data show CDR1 as KGHSH and CDR2 as LQKENI. V shed 1 base and J shed 7 bases, with 8 bases lying between them. CDR3 length equals 12 residues. The CDR3 protein is CASSPRRAEQYF. In DNA, the CDR3 is TGTGCCAGCTCACCACGTAGAGCGGAGCAGTACTTC.

The chain is built from TRBV4-1 and TRBJ2-7; 9 bases fit TRBD1. J gave up 2 bases and V 5 bases, and 16 bases lay outside the gene matches. In germline, CDR1 is MGHRA, CDR2 YSYEKL. CDR3 size: 18 residues. CDR3 coding DNA: TGCGCCAGCAGCTATACGGGACAGGGTTTCTCCCCGGCCTACGAGCAGTACTTC. Its translation is CASSYTGQGFSPAYEQYF.

The J gene is TRBJ2-3, the V gene TRBV10-3; TRBD2 aligns across 11 bases. V lost 6 bases, J lost 0 bases, and 2 bases stayed unmatched. The length of the CDR3 is 15 residues. CDR1 and CDR2 from the germline V gene are ENHRY and SYGVKD. Here the CDR3 DNA reads TGTGCCATCAGCTGGACTAGCGGGAGCACAGATACGCAGTATTTT. Its protein product is CAISWTSGSTDTQYF.

V gene TRBV9 combines with J gene TRBJ2-7; D not resolved. Germline loops: CDR1 SGDLS, CDR2 YYNGEE. Trimming shortened V by 0 bases and J by 2 bases, and 9 bases separated the two germline ends. The CDR3 sequence is 14 residues long. CDR3 nucleotides: TGTGCCAGCAGCGTAGCTGGGCAACCCTACGAGCAGTACTTC. Translation: CASSVAGQPYEQYF.

As concerns this clone: Other DNA sequences in this specimen translate into the identical CDR3. The genes are TRBV11-2 and TRBJ2-1; unclear D gene. V was cut by 0 bases and J by 0 bases, with 6 bases left in between. The V gene's germline CDR1 is SGHAT and CDR2 FQNNGV. This CDR3 spans 15 amino acids. CDR3 sequence reads: CASSLELSSYNEQFF. The CDR3, as DNA: TGTGCCAGCAGCTTAGAGCTAAGCTCCTACAATGAGCAGTTCTTC.

The chain has TRBV29-1 and TRBJ2-7; perhaps TRBD1 as D (5 bases). CDR3 length: 16 amino acids. The V gene lost 1 base and the J gene lost 2 bases, with 18 bases spanning the gap. CDR1 and CDR2 (germline): SQVTM, ANQGSEA. CDR3 amino acids: CSVEGPTLGAPYEQYF. CDR3 nucleotide sequence: TGCAGCGTTGAAGGCCCCACCCTAGGGGCTCCCTACGAGCAGTACTTC.

The CDR3: CASSWHGGELADTQYF. CDR3 sequence (DNA): TGTGCCAGCAGTTGGCATGGGGGGGAATTGGCAGATACGCAGTATTTT. The chain employs TRBV6-6 and TRBJ2-3, with 7 bases fitting TRBD2. Germline values: CDR1 MNHNY, CDR2 SVGAGI (reference sequence). This CDR3 is built from 16 residues. J gave up 4 bases and V 4 bases, and 11 bases lay outside the gene matches.

The rearrangement uses TRBV7-9 and TRBJ2-1; D is unclear. This CDR3 is built from 16 residues. Germline V gene lookup returns CDR1 SEHNR and CDR2 FQNEAQ (reference sequence). V lost 4 bases to trimming and J lost 0 bases, with 13 bases between them. CDR3 bases: TGTGCCAGCAGCTCCCCCGGTTCAGGCTCCTACAATGAGCAGTTCTTC. This sequence encodes CASSSPGSGSYNEQFF.

This clone turned up a few times. The rearrangement links TRBV4-1 to TRBJ2-1; 9 bases map to TRBD2. V lost 1 base and J lost 9; bases outside the gene matches: 10. The CDR3 runs to 16 residues. CDR1 MGHRA and CDR2 YSYEKL come from the germline V gene. The CDR3 nucleotides are TGCGCCAGCAGCCAAGGAGACCAGGGACTAGCATCTGAGCAGTTCTTC. Translation gives CASSQGDQGLASEQFF.

The chain couples TRBV5-6 to TRBJ2-2; TRBD2 matches 9 bases. The V gene end was trimmed by 3 bases and the J gene end by 4 bases; junction bases not matched to a gene: 7. The length of the CDR3 is 16 residues. In germline, CDR1 is SGHDT, CDR2 YYEEEE. CDR3: CASSYRLADFTGELFF. The CDR3 nucleotides are TGTGCCAGCAGCTATAGACTAGCGGATTTCACCGGGGAGCTGTTTTTT.